These 18 T cell receptor beta chains originate from one sample sequenced in a study of blood T cell repertoires in COVID-19. Produced via immunoSEQ multiplex PCR; TCRdb's table is partial and in-frame only. The sample carries some 270,000 clones, around nine tenths recorded once. Sequencing was carried out using PBMCs or T cells enriched from blood (not recorded which). These receptors were obtained from a woman in her thirties or forties who had been exposed to COVID-19.

The gene calls are TRBV2 and TRBJ1-1; the D gene is possibly TRBD1 (5 bases). CDR3 size: 14 residues. Germline CDR1 is SNHLY and CDR2 is FYNNEI. The V gene lost 6 bases and the J gene lost 5 bases, with 16 bases spanning the gap. The CDR3, as DNA: TGTGCCAGCAGCCCAACAGGAAGCAGGACTGAAGCTTTCTTT. Amino acid sequence: CASSPTGSRTEAFF.

The J gene is TRBJ1-1, the V gene TRBV5-4; possibly TRBD1 for D (5 bases). Germline loops: CDR1 SGHNT, CDR2 YYREEE (reference sequence). Deletions cut 0 bases from V and 6 bases from J, with 9 bases between. The CDR3 runs 13 residues. The CDR3 is CASSLEGWAEAFF. The CDR3 region has the DNA TGTGCCAGCAGCTTGGAGGGGTGGGCTGAAGCTTTCTTT. The whole variable domain, remainder taken from reference TRBV5-4 and TRBJ1-1, is ETGVTQSPTHLIKTRGQQVTLRCSSQSGHNTVSWYQQALGQGPQFIFQYYREEENGRGNFPPRFSGLQFPNYSSELNVNALELDDSALYLCASSLEGWAEAFFGQGTRLTVV.

The chain is built from TRBV7-3 and TRBJ1-2; 10 bases align to TRBD1. The germline gives CDR1 SGHTA, CDR2 FQGTGA. V was pared by 5 bases and J by 1 base, with 4 bases of the junction left unmatched. The CDR3 totals 15 residues. The CDR3 sequence: CASSSGTGDNYGYTF. CDR3 in DNA: TGTGCCAGCAGCAGCGGGACAGGGGATAACTATGGCTACACCTTC.

The chain recombines TRBV14 with TRBJ1-5, with 7 bases that match TRBD1. Germline CDR1 is SGHDN and CDR2 is FVKESK. This CDR3 contains 21 residues. V was pared by 2 bases and J by 7 bases, with 26 bases of the junction left unmatched. CDR3 coding DNA: TGTGCCAGCAGCCAACCTGGAATTACTGGAGGGGGCAGGTCAATCAGCCAGCCCCAGCATTTT. This sequence encodes CASSQPGITGGGRSISQPQHF. The entire variable domain, with the rest obtained from reference TRBV14 and TRBJ1-5, is as follows: EAGVTQFPSHSVIEKGQTVTLRCDPISGHDNLYWYRRVMGKEIKFLLHFVKESKQDESGMPNNRFLAERTGGTYSTLKVQPAELEDSGVYFCASSQPGITGGGRSISQPQHFGDGTRLSIL.

This chain links TRBV20-1 with TRBJ2-7; D is perhaps TRBD1 (5 bases). The V gene's germline CDR1 is DFQATT and CDR2 SNEGSKA (reference sequence). Trimming shortened V by 5 bases and J by 3 bases, and 8 bases separated the two germline ends. The CDR3 runs 11 residues. The CDR3 reads CSAVDSYEQYF. CDR3 nucleotides: TGCAGTGCTGTCGACAGCTACGAGCAGTACTTC.

The chain couples TRBV4-2 to TRBJ1-1, with TRBD1 as a possible D gene (6 bases). V lost 2 bases and J lost 7, with 20 bases in between. CDR1 LGHNA and CDR2 YNFKEQ come from the germline V gene. This CDR3 has 16 residues. The CDR3 here is CASSQNRAAWSDEAFF. DNA of the CDR3: TGTGCCAGCAGCCAAAACAGGGCGGCCTGGTCGGATGAAGCTTTCTTT.

The chain combines TRBV15 with TRBJ1-4, with 7 bases aligning to TRBD1. The J segment lost 8 bases and the V segment lost 0 bases, leaving 6 bases of the junction unmatched. Germline V gene data show CDR1 as LNHNV and CDR2 as YYDKDF (reference sequence). This CDR3 contains 15 residues. CDR3 in DNA: TGTGCCACCAGCAGAGAAAGACAGGGCTACGAAAAACTGTTTTTT. This codes for CATSRERQGYEKLFF.

This clone turned up a few times. CDR3 sequence reads: CASSPAGVDEQYF. The CDR3, as DNA: TGCGCCAGCAGCCCCGCAGGGGTGGACGAGCAGTACTTC. The chain uses TRBV5-1 and TRBJ2-7, with TRBD1 as a possible D gene (6 bases). V dropped 4 bases and J dropped 5 bases, with 13 bases sitting between them. This CDR3 has 13 amino acids. Germline V gives CDR1 SGHRS, CDR2 YFSETQ.

This clone appeared a single time. The V and J genes are TRBV2 and TRBJ2-1; D not resolved. There are 15 residues in the CDR3. Looked up from germline, CDR1 is SNHLY and CDR2 is FYNNEI. Trimming removed 6 bases at V and 0 bases at J, with 12 bases between. CDR3 residues: CASSTATSSYNEQFF. CDR3 in DNA: TGTGCCAGCAGCACTGCAACGAGCTCCTACAATGAGCAGTTCTTC. Based on the CDR3 plus reference TRBV2 and TRBJ2-1, the full variable domain is EPEVTQTPSHQVTQMGQEVILRCVPISNHLYFYWYRQILGQKVEFLVSFYNNEISEKSEIFDDQFSVERPDGSNFTLKIRSTKLEDSAMYFCASSTATSSYNEQFFGPGTRLTVL.

The gene calls are TRBV30 and TRBJ2-7; tentatively, D is TRBD1 (6 bases). The V gene lost 8 bases and the J gene lost 9 bases, with 23 bases spanning the gap. This CDR3 contains 13 residues. Germline V gene lookup returns CDR1 GTSNPN and CDR2 SVGIG (reference sequence). The CDR3 sequence is CAGDRNQRRRQYF. As DNA, the CDR3 is TGTGCCGGCGACAGGAACCAAAGGCGCCGGCAGTACTTC.

The chain joins TRBV9 to TRBJ1-3, with 7 bases that match TRBD1. CDR3 length: 15 residues. CDR1 and CDR2 from the germline V gene are SGDLS and YYNGEE. V shed 4 bases, J shed 2 bases, and the junction held 6 bases outside the gene matches. The CDR3 DNA is TGTGCCAGCAGCAACGACAGGGACGCTGGAAACACCATATATTTT. Translating gives CASSNDRDAGNTIYF. The variable domain in full, with the rest retrieved from reference TRBV9 and TRBJ1-3, is DSGVTQTPKHLITATGQRVTLRCSPRSGDLSVYWYQQSLDQGLQFLIQYYNGEERAKGNILERFSAQQFPDLHSELNLSSLELGDSALYFCASSNDRDAGNTIYFGEGSWLTVV.

The V and J genes are TRBV4-1 and TRBJ1-1; D is ambiguous. The CDR3 sequence is 14 residues long. With 1 base removed from V and 0 bases from J, the gap between germline ends came to 6 bases. Germline CDR1 MGHRA, CDR2 YSYEKL. This CDR3 is CASSQVALNTEAFF. The CDR3 DNA follows: TGCGCCAGCAGCCAAGTAGCCCTGAACACTGAAGCTTTCTTT.

This chain links TRBV19 with TRBJ2-5; 10 bases align to TRBD1. The V and J ends lost 7 bases and 3 bases, in that order; junction bases with no gene match: 2. This CDR3 spans 13 amino acids. Per the germline V gene, CDR1 is LNHDA and CDR2 is SQIVND (reference sequence). In nucleotides, the CDR3 is TGTGCCAGTAACGGACAGGGGGAAGAGACCCAGTACTTC. It yields the protein CASNGQGEETQYF.

The chain couples TRBV6-6 to TRBJ1-6, with no clear D. The CDR3 is 14 amino acids. CDR1 and CDR2 (germline): MNHNY, SVGAGI (reference sequence). Trimming pared 6 bases from V and 10 bases from J, leaving 16 bases between. CDR3 DNA sequence: TGTGCCAGCAGCGACACGCCGAGGGTCTCACCCCTCCACTTT. It codes for CASSDTPRVSPLHF.

The chain links TRBV27 to TRBJ2-7; TRBD1 is a possible D gene (6 bases). The CDR3 runs 13 residues. Germline CDR1 is MNHEY and CDR2 is SMNVEV (reference sequence). The V gene lost 6 bases and the J gene lost 3 bases, with 12 bases spanning the gap. CDR3 residues: CASRRAGDYEQYV. DNA of the CDR3: TGTGCCAGCAGACGGGCAGGGGACTACGAGCAGTACGTC.

The chain employs TRBV10-3 and TRBJ1-2; 9 positions agree with TRBD1. Per the germline V gene, CDR1 is ENHRY and CDR2 is SYGVKD. The CDR3 runs to 17 residues. The V and J ends lost 0 bases and 4 bases, in that order; junction bases with no gene match: 9. Here the CDR3 DNA reads TGTGCCATCAGTGAGTCATTTGCCGGGACAGGGAGCTATGGCTACACCTTC. Translated: CAISESFAGTGSYGYTF.

The V call is TRBV4-3, the J call TRBJ2-2, with D tentatively TRBD2 (5 bases). V shed 1 base and J shed 6 bases, with 15 bases lying between them. The CDR3 loop spans 16 amino acids. Germline V gives CDR1 LGHNA, CDR2 YSLEER. As DNA, the CDR3 is TGCGCCAGCAGCCAAGGGAGGACGGGTTACGCCGGGGAGCTGTTTTTT. It encodes CASSQGRTGYAGELFF.

This chain uses TRBV2 with TRBJ2-2; 9 bases are a match to TRBD2. The CDR3 runs 15 residues. Losses at the gene ends were 9 bases for V and 1 base for J; bases not matched to a gene: 6. The V gene's germline CDR1 is SNHLY and CDR2 FYNNEI. CDR3 sequence (DNA): TGTGCCAGGGATAGCGGGAGCGTGAACACCGGGGAGCTGTTTTTT. Protein: CARDSGSVNTGELFF. Full variable domain (outside the CDR3, taken from reference TRBV2 and TRBJ2-2): EPEVTQTPSHQVTQMGQEVILRCVPISNHLYFYWYRQILGQKVEFLVSFYNNEISEKSEIFDDQFSVERPDGSNFTLKIRSTKLEDSAMYFCARDSGSVNTGELFFGEGSRLTVL.